The 29 T cell receptor beta chains below all came from one sample that was sequenced in a study of vaccination and CD4 T cells after COVID-19. Their recognized antigens are unknown. The treatment: approximately 10-day PBMC culture with coronavirus spike peptide pools or control peptides (ViraFEST assay). Sequencing of the DNA from cultured CD4+ T cells was carried out with the Oncomine TCR Beta short-read assay. TCRdb reanalysed the PCR reads using MiXCR and keeps one entry per CDR3 protein. The data show 13,000 to 15,000 distinct CDR3 sequences, roughly three fifths seen once. Source material: CD4+ T cells from blood, cultured in vitro. The receptors derive from a human donor who had recovered from COVID-19.

The rearrangement links TRBV12-5 to TRBJ1-2; D is ambiguous. The CDR3 is 12 residues long. The germline CDR1 and CDR2 sequences are LGHNT and FRNRAP. V lost 6 bases, J lost 2 bases, and 7 bases lay in between. CDR3 DNA: TGTGCTAGTGGGTACAGCAACTATGGCTACACCTTC. Encoded protein: CASGYSNYGYTF.

This rearrangement joins TRBV30 to TRBJ1-6; 9 bases are a match to TRBD1. V lost 4 bases to trimming and J lost 11 bases; unmatched junction nucleotides: 9. CDR3 length equals 14 residues. Germline assignment: CDR1 GTSNPN and CDR2 SVGIG (reference sequence). Written as DNA, the CDR3 is TGTGCCTGGATGAGACAGGGGGTTATGACACCCCTCCACTTT. This encodes CAWMRQGVMTPLHF.

The chain carries TRBV6-1 and TRBJ1-4, with TRBD1 as a possible D gene (5 bases). The V end lost 11 bases, the J end lost 7 bases, and 17 bases lay between the germline ends. The CDR3 totals 13 residues. Per the germline V gene, CDR1 is MNHNS and CDR2 is SASEGT. The CDR3 region is CAGSGQGGEKLFF. Written as DNA, the CDR3 is TGTGCCGGCTCGGGTCAGGGTGGTGAAAAACTGTTTTTT.

This clonotype was counted between two and nine times. At one boundary the junction diverges from the germline segment, which might be a read error. V and J are TRBV6-2 or TRBV6-3 and TRBJ2-7; D unclear. Germline CDR1 is MNHEY and CDR2 is SVGEGT. The CDR3 is 11 amino acids. The CDR3 sequence: CASSYHYRKIF. In nucleotides, the CDR3 is TGTGCCAGCAGTTACCACTACCGGAAGATCTTC.

This clonotype was seen only a few times. V and J are TRBV6-4 and TRBJ2-5; unclear D gene. Trimming took 0 bases from V and 3 from J, leaving 5 bases between them. This CDR3 has 13 residues. CDR1 MRHNA and CDR2 SNTAGT come from the germline V gene. Here the CDR3 reads CASSDSNEETQYF. CDR3 nucleotides: TGTGCCAGCAGTGACTCGAATGAAGAGACCCAGTACTTC.

This chain connects TRBV12-3 or TRBV12-4 to TRBJ2-7, with no clear D. Trimming took off 3 bases at V and 5 bases at J, with 5 bases between the two ends. The CDR3 runs to 11 residues. The CDR3 sequence is CASSLRNEQYF. Written as DNA, the CDR3 is TGTGCCAGCAGTTTGAGGAACGAGCAGTACTTC.

CDR3 in DNA: TGTGCCAGCAGTTTCTTGGGCAGGGGTGGCACCGGGGAGCTGTTTTTT. Residues: CASSFLGRGGTGELFF. The V and J genes are TRBV28 and TRBJ2-2; a weak D match, TRBD1 (6 bases). Trimming left V 3 bases short and J 4 bases short, with 15 bases between. Germline V gives CDR1 MDHEN, CDR2 SYDVKM. This CDR3 comprises 16 residues.

This rearrangement joins TRBV7-6 to TRBJ1-2; 8 bases match TRBD1. The junction had 4 bases not matched to a gene; V was cut back by 2 bases and J by 8 bases. The CDR3 contains 13 residues. CDR1 and CDR2 from the germline V gene are SGHVS and FNYEAQ. The chain's CDR3 is CASSLFDRGGYTF. The CDR3 DNA follows: TGTGCCAGCAGCTTATTCGACAGGGGCGGCTACACCTTC.

This clonotype was seen just once. V usage is TRBV6-1 and J usage is TRBJ2-7; D might be TRBD1 (6 bases). V gave up 2 bases and J gave up 4 bases, with 12 bases separating them. The CDR3 loop spans 14 amino acids. From germline, CDR1 is MNHNS and CDR2 SASEGT. The CDR3, as DNA: TGTGCCAGCAGTGAATACAGGGAAGTTTACGAGCAGTACTTC. Translating gives CASSEYREVYEQYF.

This clonotype turned up a few times. In DNA form, the CDR3 reads TGTGCCAGCAGCCACAGGGATACCCCCTACGAGCAGTACTTC. This translates into CASSHRDTPYEQYF. The chain carries TRBV7-2 and TRBJ2-7; tentatively, D is TRBD1 (6 bases). CDR1 and CDR2 (germline): SGHTA, FQGNSA. CDR3 size: 14 residues. The V and J ends lost 5 bases and 2 bases respectively, with 13 bases between them. Combining the CDR3 with reference TRBV7-2 and TRBJ2-7 gives the whole variable domain GAGVSQSPSNKVTEKGKDVELRCDPISGHTALYWYRQSLGQGLEFLIYFQGNSAPDKSGLPSDRFSAERTGGSVSTLTIQRTQQEDSAVYLCASSHRDTPYEQYFGPGTRLTVT.

The genes are TRBV10-3 and TRBJ1-1, with 7 bases identical to TRBD1. With 10 bases clipped from V and 0 bases from J, the junction kept 14 bases outside the gene matches. Germline V gives CDR1 ENHRY, CDR2 SYGVKD. The CDR3 has 16 residues. The CDR3 nucleotides read TGTGCCAGCACCGACCCCCAGGGGGGAATGAACACTGAAGCTTTCTTT. As protein: CASTDPQGGMNTEAFF.

The rearrangement uses TRBV27 and TRBJ2-1; D is ambiguous. This CDR3 has 14 amino acids. The germline V and J ends were trimmed by 6 bases and 5 bases, with 14 bases remaining between them. The germline gives CDR1 MNHEY, CDR2 SMNVEV (reference sequence). DNA of the CDR3: TGTGCCAGCAGAGACGGCCTGTTGGACAATGAGCAGTTCTTC. Translated: CASRDGLLDNEQFF.

The chain combines TRBV2 with TRBJ1-2; D is undetermined. V lost 2 bases, J lost 4 bases, and 11 bases lay in between. The CDR3 is made up of 14 amino acids. From germline, CDR1 is SNHLY and CDR2 FYNNEI. The CDR3, as DNA: TGTGCCAGCAGTGAACTCGGCCCCCTCTATGGCTACACCTTC. Protein sequence: CASSELGPLYGYTF.

This clonotype was found a few times. The chain couples TRBV6-1 to TRBJ2-7; D may match TRBD1 or TRBD2 (5 bases each). This CDR3 contains 15 residues. V was clipped by 1 base and J by 2 bases, with 12 bases between them. In germline, CDR1 is MNHNS, CDR2 SASEGT. CDR3 sequence: CASSEEGTSPYEQYF. DNA for the CDR3: TGTGCCAGCAGTGAAGAAGGGACGTCACCCTACGAGCAGTACTTC.

The V gene is TRBV6-5, the J gene TRBJ2-7; D possibly corresponds to TRBD2 (6 bases). The germline CDR1 and CDR2 sequences are MNHEY and SVGAGI. This CDR3 spans 13 amino acids. V was shortened by 3 bases and J by 9 bases, with 15 bases between the two germline ends. The CDR3, as DNA: TGTGCCAGCAGTTATTCGGGGGAGTCTACGCAGTACTTC. Translating gives CASSYSGESTQYF.

CDR3 nucleotide sequence: TGCAGTGCTAGAAGACAGGGACCTAATACCGGGGAGCTGTTTTTT. Amino acids: CSARRQGPNTGELFF. This chain joins TRBV20-1 and TRBJ2-2, with 7 bases matching TRBD1. The CDR3 has 15 amino acids. V lost 2 bases, J lost 5 bases, and 8 bases stayed unmatched. Germline CDR1 DFQATT, CDR2 SNEGSKA (reference sequence).

The V gene is TRBV24-1, the J gene TRBJ1-2, with 8 bases lining up with TRBD1. The CDR3 runs to 14 residues. The V segment lost 9 bases and the J segment 2 bases; nucleotides outside the gene matches: 7. Germline CDR1 and CDR2: KGHDR and SFDVKD. The CDR3 region is CATAQGQGNYGYTF. Here the CDR3 DNA reads TGTGCCACCGCACAAGGACAGGGCAACTATGGCTACACCTTC.

The chain couples TRBV5-1 to TRBJ2-2; 10 positions agree with TRBD1. The CDR3 is 16 residues long. Per the germline V gene, CDR1 is SGHRS and CDR2 is YFSETQ. V lost 5 bases and J lost 6; bases outside the gene matches: 10. CDR3 region: CASRAPGQGTAGELFF. The CDR3 DNA reads as TGCGCCAGCAGAGCACCGGGACAGGGGACCGCCGGGGAGCTGTTTTTT.

This chain connects TRBV14 to TRBJ1-2, with D hard to call. The CDR3 has 13 residues. Trimming shortened V by 3 bases and J by 3 bases, and 8 bases separated the two germline ends. Germline V gene sequence: CDR1 SGHDN, CDR2 FVKESK. This CDR3 is CASSQINYYGYTF. CDR3 bases: TGTGCCAGCAGCCAGATCAATTACTATGGCTACACCTTC. Full variable domain (outside the CDR3, taken from reference TRBV14 and TRBJ1-2): EAGVTQFPSHSVIEKGQTVTLRCDPISGHDNLYWYRRVMGKEIKFLLHFVKESKQDESGMPNNRFLAERTGGTYSTLKVQPAELEDSGVYFCASSQINYYGYTFGSGTRLTVV.

CDR3 protein: CAISEASGNYNEQFF. CDR3 coding DNA: TGTGCCATCAGTGAAGCTAGCGGGAATTACAATGAGCAGTTCTTC. The chain is built from TRBV10-3 and TRBJ2-1; 9 bases align to TRBD2. This CDR3 has 15 amino acids. V trimming: 3 bases; J trimming: 4 bases; junction bases outside the gene matches: 4. Germline V gene sequence: CDR1 ENHRY, CDR2 SYGVKD.

The chain joins TRBV7-8 to TRBJ2-3; D might be TRBD1 (6 bases). The CDR3 loop spans 17 amino acids. Germline V CDR1 and CDR2: SGHVS, FQNEAQ. The V gene lost 5 bases and the J gene lost 0 bases, with 18 bases spanning the gap. CDR3 in DNA: TGTGCCAGCAGCCAGGGAATCGGACAGCCGAGCACAGATACGCAGTATTTT. It translates to CASSQGIGQPSTDTQYF.

The gene calls are TRBV20-1 and TRBJ1-6; weak D call: TRBD1 (6 bases). CDR3 length equals 15 residues. The germline gives CDR1 DFQATT, CDR2 SNEGSKA (reference sequence). V was shortened by 0 bases and J by 7 bases, with 13 bases between the two germline ends. The CDR3 protein is CSARDSRQENSPLHF. DNA of the CDR3: TGCAGTGCTAGAGATTCAAGACAGGAAAATTCACCCCTCCACTTT.

V gene TRBV7-2 combines with J gene TRBJ2-7, with 7 nucleotides matching TRBD2. CDR1 SGHTA and CDR2 FQGNSA come from the germline V gene. V dropped 5 bases and J dropped 1; count of bases not matched to a gene: 2. The CDR3 is 13 amino acids. This chain's CDR3 is CASSRDYSYEQYF. The CDR3 DNA reads TGTGCCAGCAGCCGGGACTATTCCTACGAGCAGTACTTC.

The genes are TRBV11-2 and TRBJ2-2, with 9 bases identical to TRBD2. After removal of 5 bases from V and 7 bases from J, the junction contained 5 bases not matched to a gene. Per germline, CDR1 SGHAT and CDR2 FQNNGV. The CDR3 extends over 14 amino acids. CDR3 residues: CASSTREGNGELFF. CDR3 DNA: TGTGCCAGCAGCACGCGGGAGGGGAACGGGGAGCTGTTTTTT.

This CDR3 reads CATSDSGTGGHNEQFF. Written as DNA, the CDR3 is TGTGCCACCAGTGATTCCGGGACAGGGGGCCACAATGAGCAGTTCTTC. The chain recombines TRBV24-1 with TRBJ2-1; 12 bases line up with TRBD1. This CDR3 contains 16 residues. Germline V gene data show CDR1 as KGHDR and CDR2 as SFDVKD. J was trimmed by 5 bases and V by 2 bases; bases with no gene match: 3.

This chain links TRBV5-1 with TRBJ2-5; 10 nucleotides match TRBD2. The length of the CDR3 is 16 residues. J gave up 1 base and V 4 bases, and 7 bases lay outside the gene matches. Germline CDR1 and CDR2: SGHRS and YFSETQ. The CDR3 loop reads CASSRGASGGQETQYF. CDR3 DNA: TGCGCCAGCAGCCGCGGCGCTAGCGGGGGCCAAGAGACCCAGTACTTC. Based on the CDR3 plus reference TRBV5-1 and TRBJ2-5, the full variable domain is KAGVTQTPRYLIKTRGQQVTLSCSPISGHRSVSWYQQTPGQGLQFLFEYFSETQRNKGNFPGRFSGRQFSNSRSEMNVSTLELGDSALYLCASSRGASGGQETQYFGPGTRLLVL.

This sequence joins TRBV6-5 and TRBJ2-7, with TRBD2 identical over 9 bases. The V segment lost 0 bases and the J segment 3 bases; nucleotides outside the gene matches: 3. The CDR3 consists of 15 residues. Germline loops: CDR1 MNHEY, CDR2 SVGAGI. The DNA of the CDR3 is TGTGCCAGCAGTTACTCCCATAGCGGGGGCTACGAGCAGTACTTC. Protein: CASSYSHSGGYEQYF.

The genes are TRBV20-1 and TRBJ1-5; TRBD1 agrees at 9 bases. There are 15 residues in the CDR3. Trimming removed 3 bases from V and 2 bases from J; junction bases left unmatched: 5. In germline, CDR1 is DFQATT, CDR2 SNEGSKA (reference sequence). CDR3 protein: CSARTQGAGNQPQHF. The CDR3 bases are TGCAGTGCTAGGACACAGGGGGCTGGCAATCAGCCCCAGCATTTT.

This sequence joins TRBV30 and TRBJ2-2; D call uncertain. The CDR3 is 13 amino acids. Germline V gene data show CDR1 as GTSNPN and CDR2 as SVGIG (reference sequence). Between the trimmed V and J ends, which lost 4 bases and 6 bases, there was a span of 12 bases. The DNA of the CDR3 is TGTGCCTGGACCCGGTTGGGCGCCGGGGAGCTGTTTTTT. The encoded protein is CAWTRLGAGELFF. Filled out from reference TRBV30 and TRBJ2-2, the complete variable domain reads SQTIHQWPATLVQPVGSPLSLECTVEGTSNPNLYWYRQAAGRGLQLLFYSVGIGQISSEVPQNLSASRPQDRQFILSSKKLLLSDSGFYLCAWTRLGAGELFFGEGSRLTVL.